The entry below gives a single T cell receptor beta chain sequence along with its context. Its antigen is not identified. One end of the junction varies from germline; a read error may be responsible. A second roughly 7 to 12 cycle PCR used barcoded and J-beta primers. Template switching added a 12-random-nucleotide identifier to every cDNA molecule. TCRdb fed the 5' RACE reads into MiXCR, producing one record per CDR3 protein. The sample includes 1.5 million to 2 million distinct CDR3 sequences, around 42% seen only once; the top ten take about 21%. These data come from a study of blood T cells in healthy people across ages. Findings of the study overall: Possibly confounding the expanded clonotype changes was the fact that donor CMV status was unknown.

Germline V gene lookup returns CDR1 SGHTA and CDR2 FQGNSA. The CDR3 consists of 20 residues. Researchers report isolating at least 6 million PBMCs per sample. Extracted total RNA amounted to at least 5.5 micrograms for each sample. The sequenced material came from blood. The chain uses TRBV7-2 and TRBJ2-7; D is possibly TRBD2 (5 bases). The TCR comes from a human donor in good health. The CDR3 here is CACSSDFFILDSDFSYEQYF. The CDR3 bases are TGTGCCTGCAGCTCCGATTTCTTCATCCTGGATTCGGACTTCTCCTACGAGCAGTACTTC. The whole variable domain, remainder taken from reference TRBV7-2 and TRBJ2-7, is GAGVSQSPSNKVTEKGKDVELRCDPISGHTALYWYRQSLGQGLEFLIYFQGNSAPDKSGLPSDRFSAERTGGSVSTLTIQRTQQEDSAVYLCACSSDFFILDSDFSYEQYFGPGTRLTVT.